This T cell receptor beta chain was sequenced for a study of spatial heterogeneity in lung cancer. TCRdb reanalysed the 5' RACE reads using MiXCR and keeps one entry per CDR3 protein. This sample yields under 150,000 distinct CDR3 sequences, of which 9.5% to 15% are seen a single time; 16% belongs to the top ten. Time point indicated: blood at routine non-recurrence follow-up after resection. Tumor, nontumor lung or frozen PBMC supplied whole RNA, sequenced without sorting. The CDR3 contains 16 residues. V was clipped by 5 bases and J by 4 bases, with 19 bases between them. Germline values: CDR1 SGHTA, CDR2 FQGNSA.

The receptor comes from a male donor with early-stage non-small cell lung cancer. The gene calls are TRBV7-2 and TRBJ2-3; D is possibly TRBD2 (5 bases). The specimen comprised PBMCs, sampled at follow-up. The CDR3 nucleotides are TGTGCCAGCAGCCCCCTTGCGGGCGGCGGCCCAGATACGCAGTATTTT. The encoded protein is CASSPLAGGGPDTQYF.